This TCR beta chain was recovered during a study of blood T cell repertoires in COVID-19 (dated by TCRdb to between 2020 and 2021). For the study in its entirety: The collaborator samples originated in the United States, Italy and Spain and spanned the acute and convalescent phases of COVID-19. The prospective study material was composed of cDNA or gDNA derived from T cells, B-cell-depleted T cells, or PBMCs. Subjects who had been exposed to COVID-19, were actively infected with it, or had recovered from it provided the deeply sampled blood TCRbeta repertoires that made up the dataset. The repertoires were released in a freely available public database meant as a resource for research on the immune response to SARS-CoV-2. Samples came from the ongoing ImmuneRACE study (first 160 participants) plus 1,254 subjects from 6 global collaborators. Sample metadata almost always included a de-identified subject ID, COVID-19 status, age in years and sex. Where HLA class I and class II types were available, the types were taken from metadata supplied by the sample provider, not from assay-based typing.

With regard to this clone: The antigen it binds to is not known. Base qualities are not at hand, and no much larger clone is one base apart.

Overall study outcomes, separate from this receptor: The quantity of clinical and demographic metadata differed by source and by participant and was supplied without curation.

In the prospective study, participants were roughly 18 to 100 years old, resided in about two dozen geographic areas of the United States, and were enrolled through a virtual design. In the prospective study, cohorts were assigned on the basis of participant-reported clinical history obtained from a screening survey and a study questionnaire. Recovered participants in ImmuneRACE Cohort 3 were defined by two consecutive negative NP/OP PCR tests, clearance by a healthcare professional, or resolution of symptoms. In the prospective study, whole blood, serum and a nasopharyngeal or oropharyngeal swab were collected from each participant by mobile phlebotomists. Additional blood draws and questionnaires over an approximately two-month period could optionally be provided by prospective study participants. Blood samples from the prospective study were shipped frozen or at room temperature prior to DNA extraction.

TCRbeta CDR3 regions were amplified from genomic DNA using the immunoSEQ Assay, a bias-controlled multiplex PCR. On the study's bioinformatics: The number of nucleated cells in each sample was estimated from the amplification of reference gene primers within the assay. Sequence reads were collapsed and filtered to measure the absolute abundance of every unique TCRbeta CDR3 rearrangement. For each sample, productive Simpson clonality was calculated by taking the square root of Simpson's diversity index across productive rearrangements. TCRdb provides this immuneACCESS table in a form limited to in-frame rearrangements. Some clones are lacking; in checked studies, under half of them reflect an unresolved V gene, and why the rest are absent is not known. The V and J calls and clone size are taken from that table; D and trimming were inferred from the DNA. In this sample the table shows some 330,000 clones, roughly four fifths of which occur a single time. Jointly, the top ten make up about 4.8% of the sample.

CDR1 and CDR2 were assigned from the germline V gene (reference sequence) as SEHNR and FQNEAQ. The cysteine opens and the phenylalanine closes a CDR3 of 15 amino acids. Of all the DNA, just the CDR3 is kept, 45 bases in frame from base 1. Trimming at the junction amounts to 1 base on V and 7 bases on J, and the germline ends lie 14 bases apart. The rearrangement combines TRBV7-9 with TRBJ1-5; the D gene lacks a confident call. The sequence was obtained from a woman between 50 and 59 years old who had recovered from COVID-19. The specimen was PBMCs or T cells enriched from blood (not recorded which). The CDR3 reads CASSLGSGLGQPQHF. In nucleotide form, the sequence is TGTGCCAGCAGCTTAGGGTCTGGGCTTGGACAGCCCCAGCATTTT.